What follows is one T cell receptor beta chain and its context. Its specificity is not known. The data were taken from a study of cytomegalovirus exposure and HLA in healthy donors. Study findings and constraints: In an earlier analysis, in some 500 donors, most V segments appeared productive either ~87% or ~30% of the time.

The PCR ran on 60 Vbeta and 13 Jbeta primers. Sequenced by immunoSEQ multiplex PCR; TCRdb stores in-frame clones only, minus some. The table has some 150,000 clones, around 79% seen once. The sequence derives from a woman in her thirties or forties in good health and CMV-seropositive. Sequenced sample: PBMCs.

For the CDR3, the DNA is TGTGCCAGCAGTGTTGCAGGCGTGAACACTGAAGCTTTCTTT. Translated: CASSVAGVNTEAFF. This chain connects TRBV2 to TRBJ1-1; unclear D gene. CDR1 and CDR2 from the germline V gene are SNHLY and FYNNEI. V lost 4 bases and J 0 bases, leaving 9 bases between the germline ends. The CDR3 consists of 14 residues.